These T cell receptor beta chains were read from a single sample in a study of T cells in Graves' hyperthyroidism and ophthalmopathy. TCRdb re-analysed the multiplex PCR reads in MiXCR, keeping a single row per CDR3 protein. Of 450,000 to 500,000 distinct CDR3 sequences listed, about 22% are singletons. The sample consisted of blood. The origin of the receptors is a woman in her 70s with Graves' ophthalmopathy. CDR3s include the opening cysteine and the closing phenylalanine or tryptophan. For some rows the clone size is stated as once, few or many, or as a class when expanded; others skip it.

V gene	J gene	clone size	CDR3 protein
TRBV20-1	TRBJ2-1	few	CSASLQGPSEQFF
TRBV11-3	TRBJ2-1	-	CASNLGYRGNEQFF
TRBV2	TRBJ1-2	many	CASKKLVQESYGYTF
TRBV20-1	TRBJ2-2	-	CSARVDPGELFF
TRBV7-3	TRBJ1-2	few	CASSLNPQGGGYTF
TRBV20-1	TRBJ2-5	few	CAGDLQETQYF
TRBV6-9	TRBJ2-1	-	CASSYTGTSYNEQFF
TRBV24-1	TRBJ1-4	-	CATSDSRQGHYEKLFF
TRBV7-9	TRBJ1-1	-	CASRGWDRLATEAFF
TRBV3-1	TRBJ1-6	once	CASSQGQGRDSPLHF
TRBV7-6	TRBJ2-1	once	CASSRRDRLYNEQFF
TRBV2	TRBJ1-1	many	CASSEPRRGNTEAFF
TRBV12-3/TRBV12-4	TRBJ1-1	-	CASSPGRTGITEAFF
TRBV20-1	TRBJ2-5	-	CSGITGGETQYF
TRBV6-2/TRBV6-3	TRBJ2-1	few	CASSYRRAYNEQFF
TRBV12-3/TRBV12-4	TRBJ1-2	many	CASSLTAGGGRGYTF
TRBV27	TRBJ2-3	many	CASRIAGGGADTQYF
TRBV20-1	TRBJ2-3	-	CSAGGQGATDTQYF
TRBV28	TRBJ2-5	many	CASRSPSGGQETQYF
TRBV3-1	TRBJ2-1	few	CASSQGSGGQDNEQFF
TRBV25-1	TRBJ1-6	-	CASNQGTPNSPLHF
TRBV10-3	TRBJ2-2	many	CAISEAGTANTGELFF
TRBV2	TRBJ1-5	many	CASSLRVSQPQHF
TRBV20-1	TRBJ2-1	many	CSADKSGRVGEQFF
TRBV2	TRBJ2-3	many	CASSISGRGTDTQYF
TRBV20-1	TRBJ1-2	-	CSARAGKLDGYTF
TRBV28	TRBJ2-5	-	CASSLTRETQCF
TRBV6-5	TRBJ1-2	few	CASSYSTGTGKGFGYTF
TRBV7-2	TRBJ2-7	few	CASSHAGQGYEQYF
TRBV7-9	TRBJ1-2	-	CASSPARGGHYGYTF
TRBV20-1	TRBJ2-5	-	CSPWREQTQYF
TRBV10-1	TRBJ2-7	large	CASSERTSSYEQYF
TRBV7-8	TRBJ2-3	few	CASSPAVRTSPDTQYF
TRBV9	TRBJ2-1	few	CASSAPGGYDEQFF
TRBV7-8	TRBJ2-7	many	CASSLGLAGPYEQYF
TRBV2	TRBJ1-2	many	CASSDPGTGTPFFRGYTF
TRBV6-1	TRBJ1-1	few	CASSTDRGRTEAFF